The rows below give T cell receptor beta chains drawn from one sample of a study of human T cells and chemical hapten exposure. TCRdb reprocessed the 5' RACE reads with MiXCR, giving one entry per CDR3 protein. The sample consists of about 81,000 distinct CDR3 sequences, roughly 7.7% of them appearing once. Every receptor here comes from a male donor in good health. Each CDR3 is given with its conserved first and last residue. The D gene is left open where the match is weak. A row's size may be missing; if present it is once, few, many or a size class.

v_gene,d_gene,j_gene,abundance,CDR3nt,CDR3aa
TRBV15,-,TRBJ2-7,many,TGTGCCACCAGCCGCTCCCCTTTGAAGACCGGCTACGAGCAGTACTTC,CATSRSPLKTGYEQYF
TRBV7-8,-,TRBJ2-3,many,TGTGCCAGCAGGCGCTTCCTGGGAGCAAGCACAGATACGCAGTATTTT,CASRRFLGASTDTQYF
TRBV9,-,TRBJ1-1,many,TGTGCCAGCAGCGTAGAAGGGAGATCCGGGTTTCGGAATGCTGAAGCTTTCTTT,CASSVEGRSGFRNAEAFF
TRBV7-2,-,TRBJ1-1,few,TGTGCCAGCAGCTTAACGGCAGCTGAAGCTTTCTTT,CASSLTAAEAFF
TRBV6-2/TRBV6-3,TRBD2,TRBJ2-7,few,TGTGCCAGCAGTTCGCCCAAGACTAGCGGGCTGTACGAGCAGTACTTC,CASSSPKTSGLYEQYF
TRBV14,-,TRBJ2-3,few,TGTGCCAGCAGCCAAAGGACACCCTTTAGCACAGATACGCAGTATTTT,CASSQRTPFSTDTQYF
TRBV25-1,-,TRBJ1-5,many,TGTGCCAGCAGTGAGCGGCCAGTTCAGCCCCAGCATTTT,CASSERPVQPQHF
TRBV6-5,-,TRBJ1-2,many,TGTGCCAGCAGTTACTATGTGGCAGGGACGAACCCTTATGGCTACACCTTC,CASSYYVAGTNPYGYTF
TRBV6-1,-,TRBJ1-3,few,TGTGCCAGCAGGACAGTTATCTCTGGAAACACCATATATTTT,CASRTVISGNTIYF
TRBV7-2,-,TRBJ1-1,many,TGTGCCAGCAGCTTAAAGTTTGGGACGGAAGCTTTCTTT,CASSLKFGTEAFF
TRBV7-9,-,TRBJ2-5,few,TGTGCCAGCAGCTTAGGGGAGTACCAAGAGACCCAGTACTTC,CASSLGEYQETQYF
TRBV18,-,TRBJ2-3,few,TGTGCCAGCTCATCCGACACAGATACGCAGTATTTT,CASSSDTDTQYF
TRBV12-3/TRBV12-4,-,TRBJ2-1,-,TGTGCCAGCACCACCCCGCCGGGAGAACGTCAGTTCTTC,CASTTPPGERQFF
TRBV4-1,TRBD2,TRBJ2-7,few,TGCGCCAGCAGCCAAGAGAGAGCGGGAACTTACGAGCAGTACTTC,CASSQERAGTYEQYF
TRBV6-5,-,TRBJ1-1,many,TGTGCCAGCAGCCCCGTCTCTATTGCGATGAACACTGAAGCTTTCTTT,CASSPVSIAMNTEAFF
TRBV29-1,-,TRBJ1-1,few,TGCAGCGTTGAGACGGACACTGAAGCTTTCTTT,CSVETDTEAFF
TRBV12-3/TRBV12-4,TRBD2,TRBJ2-3,-,TGTGCCAGCAGGAGGATTATAGGACTAGCGGGGGGGCCGGATACGCAGTATTTT,CASRRIIGLAGGPDTQYF
TRBV6-5,-,TRBJ2-7,few,TGTGCCAGCAGCCGTCGAGGGCACTACGAGCAGTACTTC,CASSRRGHYEQYF
TRBV6-5,-,TRBJ2-1,-,TGTGCCAGCAGTTACGGGGACGGAAAATACAATGAGCAGTTCTTC,CASSYGDGKYNEQFF
TRBV6-2/TRBV6-3,-,TRBJ2-1,few,TGTGCCAGCAGTTGGTTAATGGGTTTCAATGAGCAGTTCTTC,CASSWLMGFNEQFF
TRBV2,-,TRBJ1-6,many,TGTGCCAGCAGTGATGATGGGGGTGCCCTCTTAGGGCATAATTCACCCCTCCACTTT,CASSDDGGALLGHNSPLHF
TRBV19,-,TRBJ1-5,-,TGTGCCAGTACCCCGGGGGTGGGCAATCAGCCCCAGCATTTT,CASTPGVGNQPQHF
TRBV20-1,TRBD1,TRBJ1-4,-,TGCAGTGCTAGAGCCCCGGACAGGGGGCTAGAAAAACTGTTTTTT,CSARAPDRGLEKLFF
TRBV18,TRBD1,TRBJ1-5,-,TGTGCCAGCTCTCTGACAGGGGGCGTACAGCCCCAGCATTTT,CASSLTGGVQPQHF
TRBV29-1,-,TRBJ1-2,many,TGCAGCACTTTTTTGGGGAACTATGGCTACACCTTC,CSTFLGNYGYTF
TRBV11-2,TRBD1,TRBJ2-7,many,TGTGCCAGCAGCCCGGGACAGGGACCCTACGAGCAGTACTTC,CASSPGQGPYEQYF
TRBV13,-,TRBJ2-4,-,TGTGCCAGCAGCTCCCACGAGACGGGGGATATCATTCAGTACTTC,CASSSHETGDIIQYF
TRBV5-1,-,TRBJ1-6,-,TGCGCCAGCAGCTTGGGCCTGGGGGATGCGGGCAATTCACCCCTCCACTTT,CASSLGLGDAGNSPLHF
TRBV5-5,TRBD1,TRBJ1-4,-,TGTGCCAGCAGCTTACGTGGACAGGCAGCTAATGAAAAACTGTTTTTT,CASSLRGQAANEKLFF
TRBV27,TRBD1,TRBJ1-6,-,TGTGCCAGCAGTACGACAGGGGGCACCTATAATACACCCCTCCACTTT,CASSTTGGTYNTPLHF
TRBV12-3/TRBV12-4,TRBD1,TRBJ1-2,many,TGTGCCAGCAGTTTAGGGACAGGGAGTGTCCGATCTTATGGCTACACCTTC,CASSLGTGSVRSYGYTF
TRBV5-1,-,TRBJ2-7,few,TGCGCCAGCAGCTTGGCCCTGGGAAACGAGCAGTACTTC,CASSLALGNEQYF
TRBV7-8,TRBD1,TRBJ1-3,-,TGTGCCAGCAGTTCCGGGACAGGGCCTGGAAACACCATATATTTT,CASSSGTGPGNTIYF
TRBV7-9,TRBD1,TRBJ2-7,-,TGTGCCAGCAGCTTAGCCGGCCCCAGGGGGGAGCAGTACTTC,CASSLAGPRGEQYF
TRBV4-2,-,TRBJ1-4,few,TGTGCCAGCAGCCAAGCGACAGACCCTAATGAAAAACTGTTTTTT,CASSQATDPNEKLFF
TRBV7-9,TRBD1,TRBJ2-3,few,TGTGCCAGCAGCGGACAGGCTAGCACAGATACGCAGTATTTT,CASSGQASTDTQYF
TRBV27,TRBD1,TRBJ1-5,few,TGTGCCAGCAGTTTATCAGGACAGGCCCATCAGCCCCAGCATTTT,CASSLSGQAHQPQHF
TRBV12-3/TRBV12-4,TRBD1,TRBJ2-3,many,TGTGCCAGCAGCCCCGGACAGGACACAGATACGCAGTATTTT,CASSPGQDTDTQYF
TRBV27,TRBD1,TRBJ2-5,few,TGTGCCAGCAGTCCGCCCGGACAGGAAGAGACCCAGTACTTC,CASSPPGQEETQYF
TRBV3-1,-,TRBJ1-5,-,TGTGCCAGCAGCCAAGATTGGGGCAGCCACCCAAATCAGCCCCAGCATTTT,CASSQDWGSHPNQPQHF
TRBV6-1,TRBD1,TRBJ1-5,-,TGTGCCAGCAGTGAATCAGGACAGGGGAACAATCAGCCCCAGCATTTT,CASSESGQGNNQPQHF
TRBV6-5,-,TRBJ1-1,many,TGTGCCAGCAGTTACGCGGGATCGAACACTGAAGCTTTCTTT,CASSYAGSNTEAFF
TRBV7-9,TRBD2,TRBJ2-1,many,TGTGCCAGCCAATTAGCGGGAGAAGAGGAGCAGTTCTTC,CASQLAGEEEQFF
TRBV25-1,-,TRBJ2-1,-,TGTGCCAGCAGTGACTCGGACTCCTACAATGAGCAGTTCTTC,CASSDSDSYNEQFF
TRBV20-1,TRBD1,TRBJ1-4,-,TGCAGTGCCGCCCGGGACAGGGGTAATGAAAAACTGTTTTTT,CSAARDRGNEKLFF
TRBV10-3,-,TRBJ2-1,many,TGTGCCATCAGTGACCCCCCAGGGATAGAGGACCTACAGCAGTTCTTC,CAISDPPGIEDLQQFF
TRBV6-1,-,TRBJ2-1,-,TGTGCCAGCAGTGGGAGCACTCGGGACAAGAGCTCCTACAATGAGCAGTTCTTC,CASSGSTRDKSSYNEQFF
TRBV9,-,TRBJ1-6,few,TGTGCCAGCAGCGTAGAAGGCCAATTGCCACCCCTCCACTTT,CASSVEGQLPPLHF
TRBV6-5,-,TRBJ1-3,few,TGTGCCAGCAGTTACAGGGGGATCTCTGGAAACACCATATATTTT,CASSYRGISGNTIYF
TRBV14,-,TRBJ1-2,many,TGTGCCAGCAGCCCCGCCCGCTATGGCTACACCTTC,CASSPARYGYTF
TRBV5-1,TRBD1,TRBJ1-1,few,TGCGCCAGCAGCTCTCAGGGGGCGCCGGGGACTGAAGCTTTCTTT,CASSSQGAPGTEAFF
TRBV12-3/TRBV12-4,-,TRBJ1-1,many,TGTGCCAGCAGTTTCGGTGGAACTGAAGCTTTCTTT,CASSFGGTEAFF
TRBV12-3/TRBV12-4,-,TRBJ2-7,many,TGTGCCAGCAGTTCAACAGGTTCCTACGAGCAGTACTTC,CASSSTGSYEQYF
TRBV20-1,-,TRBJ1-2,-,TGCAGTGCTAGAGATCCGGCTTCACCTGCTAACTATGGCTACACCTTC,CSARDPASPANYGYTF
TRBV10-3,-,TRBJ1-1,many,TGTGCCATCAGTGAGTCGAGTACTGAAGCTTTCTTT,CAISESSTEAFF
TRBV5-6,-,TRBJ1-5,many,TGTGCCAGCAGCCAACATCGGACAGTCCGTATTAGCAATCAGCCCCAGCATTTT,CASSQHRTVRISNQPQHF
TRBV6-1,-,TRBJ1-5,-,TGTGCCAGCAGTGAACAGGGCGGAGGTAGCAATCAGCCCCAGCATTTT,CASSEQGGGSNQPQHF
TRBV7-9,-,TRBJ1-2,-,TGTGCCAGCAGCGCGATGACAGTGAACTATGGCTACACCTTC,CASSAMTVNYGYTF